Reported below is one TCR beta chain. No cognate antigen has been identified for it. Base-call qualities are not available, and no considerably larger clone is one nucleotide away. This sample is drawn from a study of shared clonotypes between healthy human individuals (dated by TCRdb to between 2020 and 2021). For context, the study as a whole: The cohort included a few men and a couple of women between 18 and 49 years of age. For each donor, three plates each were used for CD4 naive and CD4 memory, two plates were used for CD8 naive, and one plate was used for CD8 memory. To estimate repertoire size and how much clonotype sharing occurs between individuals, the study deeply sequenced the blood TCR repertoires of roughly 5 healthy adults. Libraries were prepared and TCR repertoires were sequenced by different laboratories using diverse techniques, in order to increase sequencing depth and limit assay-specific biases. Each donor's leukapheresis produced roughly between roughly 0.85 and 10 billion PBMCs.

Healthy HIV-negative adults with no recently reported acute infections or vaccinations were included as donors. Only Caucasian adults living in Nashville, Tennessee, USA were represented among the donors. Magnetic negative selection was used to enrich CD4+ T cells, after which naive cells were positively selected on CD45RA and the negative fraction became the memory subset. Blood was obtained by leukapheresis, after which PBMCs were separated by Ficoll-Histopaque density gradient centrifugation and cryopreserved in liquid nitrogen vapor phase. Analytical flow cytometry was used to check the purity and quantity of every magnetically sorted T cell population. From each sorted fraction, genomic DNA was isolated and quantified by UV absorbance on a Nanodrop 2000c. General conclusions and limits of the study: Sharing across a few donors was observed for approximately 5% of naive CD4, 3.5% of naive CD8, roughly 2.4% of memory CD4, and around 0.4% of memory CD8 clonotypes. Pairwise subsampling led to the expectation that sequencing depth would affect the degree of clonotype sharing among donors. Compared with non-shared clonotypes, clonotypes shared by all four sorted-subset donors had higher generation probabilities. Even with the large sequencing depth, rarefaction of the sorted-subset datasets indicated that sequencing was incomplete. Because the study included a small number of donors, the genetic and exposure-history diversity represented was limited. Naive subsets generally had larger estimated clonotype richness than memory subsets. Only blood was sampled, and tissue TCR repertoires likely differ from those in blood.

Using the deep immunoSEQ assay, TCR CDR3 regions were amplified from genomic DNA by multiplex PCR. Extracted genomic DNA from each cell subset was distributed evenly across all wells of several immunoSEQ 96-well plates, and each plate was treated as a replicate. For sorted subsets, each replicate PCR was loaded with about 200 ng genomic DNA, equivalent to roughly 30,000 T cell genomes. Purified libraries were measured with a Qubit 3.0 fluorometer, size-checked on a Bioanalyzer 2100, and measured again with the KAPA Library Quantification kit. Each immunoSEQ 96-well plate was sequenced on its own single-read 150-cycle Illumina NextSeq 550 flow cell. Turning to the authors' computational methods: Because the immunoSEQ output held only junctional sequences and lacked quality scores, the filtering could not match the filtering applied to full-length reads. To assign V/J genes and CDR3, sequences were annotated against IMGT germline references using PyIR, a Python wrapper for IgBLAST v1.9. Reads were filtered out if the reads had weak V/J assignments (E-value above 1e-6), no CDR3, stop codons, out-of-frame junctions, or ambiguous translated residues. V3J clonotypes were defined by identical inferred V gene, J gene, and CDR3 amino acid sequence. Percentage overlap between repertoires was calculated by dividing the number of shared unique clonotypes by the size of the smaller repertoire. RTK rarefaction, the Chao1 estimator, and Recon v2.1 estimates of unobserved clonotypes were used to assess repertoire richness. Generation probabilities were computed with OLGA for all TCRbeta clonotypes obtained by the gDNA method from several donors. Here the immuneACCESS table is served through TCRdb, limited to in-frame sequences with V and J called. Missing clones are a known gap in these copies; in checked studies unresolved V genes cover under half, and the rest lacks a known reason. V and J calls and clone size are those listed in that table; D and trimming were worked out from the DNA. Recorded for this sample are about 2.5 million clones; roughly 90% of them occurred a single time. The top ten clones comprise more than 0.35% of the sample.

The sequence derives from a man aged 18 to 35 in good health. Some clones in this sample may be carry-over from other donors' samples. Input material: naive CD4+ T cells from PBMCs. The sample's cell subset or site, from its label and the paper: CD45RA+ positively selected.

The CDR3 here reads CASSPDRGRDEQFF. The sequenced DNA is TGCGCCAGCAGCCCTGACAGGGGTAGGGATGAGCAGTTCTTC. The rearranged chain carries TRBV5-1 and TRBJ2-1; TRBD1 aligns with 8 central bases. Germline trimming amounts to 4 bases on V and 8 bases on J, with 8 as the count of junction bases outside the gene matches. CDR1 and CDR2 were assigned from the germline V gene as SGHRS and YFSETQ. Including cysteine and phenylalanine, the CDR3 has 14 amino acids. Left in the record is the CDR3 DNA by itself, 42 bases read in frame from the first base.